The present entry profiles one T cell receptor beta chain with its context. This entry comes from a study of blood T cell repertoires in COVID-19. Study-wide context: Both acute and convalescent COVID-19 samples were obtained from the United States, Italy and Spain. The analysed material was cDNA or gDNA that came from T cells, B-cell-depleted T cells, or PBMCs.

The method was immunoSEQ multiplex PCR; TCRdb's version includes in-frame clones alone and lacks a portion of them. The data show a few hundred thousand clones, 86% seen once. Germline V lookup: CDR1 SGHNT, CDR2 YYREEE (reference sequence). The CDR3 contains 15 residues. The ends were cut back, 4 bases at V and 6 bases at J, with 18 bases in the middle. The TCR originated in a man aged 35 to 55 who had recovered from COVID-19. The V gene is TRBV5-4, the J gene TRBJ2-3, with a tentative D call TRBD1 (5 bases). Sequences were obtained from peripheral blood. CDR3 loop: CASSPGPGIHDTQYF. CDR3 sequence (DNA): TGTGCCAGCAGCCCCGGCCCAGGGATTCACGATACGCAGTATTTT.